What follows describes a single T cell receptor beta chain. Its antigen is as yet unknown. Sequencing was performed with immunoSEQ multiplex PCR; in TCRdb, only in-frame clones are kept and a portion is missing. The data hold about 59,000 clones, with roughly nine tenths observed a single time. The data were taken from a study of T cell responses to AZD1222 COVID-19 vaccine. The study's findings and limits: Only six individuals given AZD1222 were seropositive at baseline.

This CDR3 spans 15 amino acids. CDR1 MNHNY and CDR2 SVGAGI come from the germline V gene (reference sequence). Trimming removed 6 bases at V and 6 bases at J, with 20 bases between. The chain carries TRBV6-6 and TRBJ1-2; D gene unclear. The starting material was peripheral blood, obtained 28 days after the second AZD1222 dose. The TCR comes from an adult who received the AZD1222 COVID-19 vaccine. CDR3 in amino acids: CASSSRSPVWDGYTF. DNA of the CDR3: TGTGCCAGCAGCTCACGATCGCCGGTATGGGATGGCTACACCTTC.